This T cell receptor (beta chain) was recovered during a study of blood T cell repertoires in COVID-19. Study in general: Sites across the United States, Italy and Spain contributed samples from acute and convalescent COVID-19. Nucleic acid was either cDNA or gDNA, and it came from T cells, B-cell-depleted T cells, or PBMCs.

The CDR3 sequence is 15 residues long. CDR1 and CDR2 (germline): SGHRS, YFSETQ. Trimming cost V 0 bases and J 4 bases, with 12 bases left between them. Libraries were prepared by immunoSEQ multiplex PCR; TCRdb keeps only in-frame clonotypes and omits some of them. The repertoire holds 40,000 to 60,000 clones, with over 85% as singletons. V and J are TRBV5-1 and TRBJ2-3; tentatively, D is TRBD1 (6 bases). The sample comprised peripheral blood. The TCR sequence derives from a human donor in a cohort sampled during active COVID-19. DNA of the CDR3: TGCGCCAGCAGCTTGGGGCAGGGGTGGGCAGATACGCAGTATTTT. Protein product: CASSLGQGWADTQYF.